This TCR beta chain was identified in a study of graft-versus-host responses after intestinal transplantation. On the study more broadly: The recipients all started with anti-thymocyte globulin induction and then took tacrolimus and steroids for about three years.

Libraries were prepared by immunoSEQ multiplex PCR; TCRdb keeps only in-frame clonotypes and omits some of them. The data show 35,000 to 45,000 clones, roughly 91% seen once. A remark on this clone: The antigen is undetermined.

Study outcomes and limitations: GvH clones appeared in recipient marrow, some first in ileum or blood. Graft-versus-host to host-versus-graft clonal ratios in allografts were high in patients with graft-donor T cell macrochimerism. Early after transplant, HvG declines were associated with peak levels of circulating GvH clones.

Trimming pared 5 bases from V and 5 bases from J, leaving 10 bases between. Germline CDR1 and CDR2: SQVTM and ANQGSEA. The CDR3 is 11 amino acids. Sequencing was performed on PBMCs, taken 524 days after transplant. The genes are TRBV29-1 and TRBJ2-7, with D perhaps TRBD2 (5 bases). The clonotype comes from a human patient who received an intestinal transplant, so some T cells may come from the graft donor. The CDR3 DNA follows: TGCAGCGTTCTAGCTTTCAACGAGCAGTACTTC. Its protein product is CSVLAFNEQYF.